Shown below are 10 T cell receptor beta chains from a single sample sequenced in a study of glioma-infiltrating T cells after dendritic cell vaccination. Profiling relied on immunoSEQ multiplex PCR, and the TCRdb table lists in-frame clones only, not all of them. The sample holds 85,000 to 100,000 clones, less than 90% seen once. Sample time point: after dendritic cell vaccination, including at tumor progression/relapse. The material sequenced was blood, taken after dendritic cell vaccination. All receptors come from a human donor with glioblastoma.

The V gene is TRBV2, the J gene TRBJ2-1; 8 bases map to TRBD2. J lost 5 bases, V lost 5 bases, and 5 bases had no gene match. CDR1 SNHLY and CDR2 FYNNEI come from the germline V gene. CDR3 length equals 14 residues. The CDR3 nucleotides read TGTGCCAGCAGTACCGGGACTAGGAACAATGAGCAGTTCTTC. As protein: CASSTGTRNNEQFF. The full variable domain, with the rest looked up from reference TRBV2 and TRBJ2-1, is EPEVTQTPSHQVTQMGQEVILRCVPISNHLYFYWYRQILGQKVEFLVSFYNNEISEKSEIFDDQFSVERPDGSNFTLKIRSTKLEDSAMYFCASSTGTRNNEQFFGPGTRLTVL.

This clone came up a few times. The chain has TRBV19 and TRBJ1-3, with D maybe TRBD1 (6 bases). Germline V gives CDR1 LNHDA, CDR2 SQIVND (reference sequence). The CDR3 runs to 15 residues. Trimming removed 6 bases at V and 0 bases at J, with 12 bases between. CDR3 DNA sequence: TGTGCCAGTAGATGGACAGCCAACTCTGGAAACACCATATATTTT. Residues: CASRWTANSGNTIYF.

This clone was detected a few times. The chain links TRBV15 to TRBJ1-1, with TRBD1 identical over 12 bases. The J segment lost 6 bases and the V segment lost 2 bases, leaving 10 bases of the junction unmatched. This CDR3 comprises 17 residues. Germline-derived CDR1 and CDR2 are LNHNV and YYDKDF (reference sequence). The CDR3 nucleotides read TGTGCCACCAGCAGACTTTCGGGGACAGGGGGCATCGCTGAAGCTTTCTTT. Translation: CATSRLSGTGGIAEAFF.

The chain carries TRBV7-8 and TRBJ1-2; possible D gene TRBD1, 5 bases. This CDR3 region has 17 residues. Germline assignment: CDR1 SGHVS and CDR2 FQNEAQ. Trimming removed 5 bases at V and 0 bases at J, with 19 bases between. DNA for the CDR3: TGTGCCAGCAGCCTAAGAAGAACCCAGGGTACTAACTATGGCTACACCTTC. This sequence encodes CASSLRRTQGTNYGYTF.

The V and J genes are TRBV4-1 and TRBJ1-3, with D possibly being TRBD1 (5 bases). This CDR3 has 19 residues. CDR1 and CDR2 from the germline V gene are MGHRA and YSYEKL. V was trimmed by 0 bases and J by 0 bases, leaving 18 bases between them. The CDR3 DNA is TGCGCCAGCAGCCAAGATCGAGGGGCGGGGCAGAGCTCTGGAAACACCATATATTTT. Amino acids: CASSQDRGAGQSSGNTIYF.

The chain uses TRBV10-3 and TRBJ1-1, with 9 bases identical to TRBD1. The V segment lost 6 bases and the J segment 0 bases; nucleotides outside the gene matches: 5. Germline lookup yields CDR1 ENHRY and CDR2 SYGVKD. The CDR3 loop spans 15 amino acids. CDR3 in amino acids: CAIRGGTGLNTEAFF. Written as DNA, the CDR3 is TGTGCCATCAGGGGAGGGACAGGGCTGAACACTGAAGCTTTCTTT.

The chain carries TRBV6-6 and TRBJ2-7, with 10 bases identical to TRBD1. The CDR3 sequence is 15 residues long. Trimming at V came to 2 bases and at J to 5 bases, leaving 6 bases not matched to a gene. Germline values: CDR1 MNHNY, CDR2 SVGAGI (reference sequence). The CDR3 bases are TGTGCCAGCAGTTACACGGGACAGGGGAGTAACGAGCAGTACTTC. Translating gives CASSYTGQGSNEQYF.

This rearrangement joins TRBV5-1 to TRBJ1-2, with D unclear. The CDR3 loop spans 13 amino acids. V lost 0 bases, J lost 2 bases, and 5 bases lay in between. Germline V gene sequence: CDR1 SGHRS, CDR2 YFSETQ. The CDR3 coding sequence is TGCGCCAGCAGCTTGGGAGAGAACTATGGCTACACCTTC. Translating gives CASSLGENYGYTF.

The chain is built from TRBV5-6 and TRBJ1-2, with D possibly TRBD1 on 6 matching bases. From germline, CDR1 is SGHDT and CDR2 YYEEEE. This CDR3 is built from 12 residues. Trimming removed 4 bases at V and 6 bases at J, with 10 bases between. The chain's CDR3 is CASSPGVDGYTF. CDR3 DNA sequence: TGTGCCAGCAGCCCAGGGGTAGATGGCTACACCTTC. Based on the CDR3 plus reference TRBV5-6 and TRBJ1-2, the full variable domain is DAGVTQSPTHLIKTRGQQVTLRCSPKSGHDTVSWYQQALGQGPQFIFQYYEEEERQRGNFPDRFSGHQFPNYSSELNVNALLLGDSALYLCASSPGVDGYTFGSGTRLTVV.

The CDR3: CASSKPGFNYEQYF. In nucleotides, the CDR3 is TGTGCCAGCAGTAAACCGGGATTCAACTACGAGCAGTACTTC. The J gene is TRBJ2-7, the V gene TRBV6-1, with D possibly being TRBD2 (5 bases). Germline CDR1 is MNHNS and CDR2 is SASEGT. V lost 5 bases and J lost 3, with 14 bases in between. This CDR3 has 14 residues.